A selection of T cell receptor beta chains follows, all from one sample in a study of blood T cell repertoires in COVID-19. Assay: immunoSEQ multiplex PCR; the TCRdb copy retains only in-frame clones and omits some. The sample lists about 10,000 clones; 80% to 90% were seen once. Input material: peripheral blood. The origin of the receptors is a human donor in a cohort sampled during active COVID-19. The CDR3 runs from the conserved cysteine through the conserved F or W. The order of the fields is J gene, V gene, D gene, clone size, CDR3 DNA, CDR3 protein. D genes are given only for firm matches. Rows may omit the clone size; those that give it use once, few, many or a size class.

j_gene: TRBJ2-1; v_gene: TRBV11-2; d_gene: TRBD1; abundance: once; CDR3nt: TGTGCCAGCAGCTTAGTTCAGGGGGCCTACAATGAGCAGTTCTTC; CDR3aa: CASSLVQGAYNEQFF
j_gene: TRBJ1-2; v_gene: TRBV5-1; d_gene: .; abundance: .; CDR3nt: TGCGCCAGCAGCTCGTTGGCGGGGGCGGGGGTCTATGGCTACACCTTC; CDR3aa: CASSSLAGAGVYGYTF
j_gene: TRBJ1-2; v_gene: TRBV3-1/TRBV3-2; d_gene: .; abundance: .; CDR3nt: TGTGCCAGCAGCGCTAACAGGGCCGTCTATGGCTACACCTTC; CDR3aa: CASSANRAVYGYTF
j_gene: TRBJ2-5; v_gene: TRBV4-1; d_gene: .; abundance: .; CDR3nt: TGCGCCAGCAGCCCCCTTATCGCCCAGGGGAGAAGGGGTAGAGAGACCCAGTACTTC; CDR3aa: CASSPLIAQGRRGRETQYF
j_gene: TRBJ1-1; v_gene: TRBV11-1; d_gene: .; abundance: .; CDR3nt: TGTGCCAGCAGCTTAGATGGACAGTCTGAAGCTTTCTTT; CDR3aa: CASSLDGQSEAFF
j_gene: TRBJ2-2; v_gene: TRBV7-9; d_gene: TRBD2; abundance: .; CDR3nt: TGTGCCAGCAGCTTATCCGCCGGGGGGACCGCCGGGGAGCTGTTTTTT; CDR3aa: CASSLSAGGTAGELFF
j_gene: TRBJ2-2; v_gene: TRBV19; d_gene: TRBD1; abundance: .; CDR3nt: TGTGCCAGCCGGAAGAGGGACAGGACCCCCACCGGGGAGCTGTTTTTT; CDR3aa: CASRKRDRTPTGELFF
j_gene: TRBJ1-4; v_gene: TRBV9; d_gene: .; abundance: .; CDR3nt: TGTGCCAGCAGCGGTAGGGGGGAGGGTGAAAAACTGTTTTTT; CDR3aa: CASSGRGEGEKLFF
j_gene: TRBJ2-7; v_gene: TRBV18; d_gene: TRBD2; abundance: .; CDR3nt: TGTGCCAGCTCACCACCGGGACTAGCGGGGTCCTCCTACGAGCAGTACTTC; CDR3aa: CASSPPGLAGSSYEQYF
j_gene: TRBJ1-1; v_gene: TRBV5-1; d_gene: .; abundance: .; CDR3nt: TGCGCCAGCAGCTTCCGGGTGGACACTGAAGCTTTCTTT; CDR3aa: CASSFRVDTEAFF
j_gene: TRBJ2-1; v_gene: TRBV24-1; d_gene: TRBD2; abundance: .; CDR3nt: TGTGCCACCAGTGATTTTGGCGGGGGGGCGGGTGAGCAGTTCTTC; CDR3aa: CATSDFGGGAGEQFF
j_gene: TRBJ2-3; v_gene: TRBV7-3; d_gene: .; abundance: .; CDR3nt: TGTGCCAGCAGCTTAACGAGGGCAGATACGCAGTATTTT; CDR3aa: CASSLTRADTQYF
j_gene: TRBJ2-7; v_gene: TRBV5-1; d_gene: .; abundance: .; CDR3nt: TGCGCCAGCAGCTTGAACAGGGAGGGGGAGCAGTACTTC; CDR3aa: CASSLNREGEQYF
j_gene: TRBJ2-4; v_gene: TRBV9; d_gene: TRBD2; abundance: .; CDR3nt: TGTGCCAGCAGCCCGGGGGGGGCAGCCAAAAACATTCAGTACTTC; CDR3aa: CASSPGGAAKNIQYF
j_gene: TRBJ1-4; v_gene: TRBV5-4; d_gene: .; abundance: once; CDR3nt: TGTGCCAGCAGCTTGTATTCGGGGGAAAAACTGTTTTTT; CDR3aa: CASSLYSGEKLFF
j_gene: TRBJ1-5; v_gene: TRBV3-1/TRBV3-2; d_gene: .; abundance: once; CDR3nt: TGTGCCAGCAGCCAAGATTCTACGAGCAATCAGCCCCAGCATTTT; CDR3aa: CASSQDSTSNQPQHF
j_gene: TRBJ2-1; v_gene: TRBV7-2; d_gene: TRBD1; abundance: .; CDR3nt: TGTGCCAGCAGCTCATCCGGGACAGGGGTGGATGAGCAGTTCTTC; CDR3aa: CASSSSGTGVDEQFF
j_gene: TRBJ2-5; v_gene: TRBV6-1; d_gene: .; abundance: .; CDR3nt: TGTGCCAGCAGTGAAGCACTTGGGCAGACCCAGTACTTC; CDR3aa: CASSEALGQTQYF
j_gene: TRBJ2-3; v_gene: TRBV5-1; d_gene: TRBD2; abundance: .; CDR3nt: TGCGCCAGCAGGGAACTAGCGGGGCCCACAGATACGCAGTATTTT; CDR3aa: CASRELAGPTDTQYF
j_gene: TRBJ1-1; v_gene: TRBV7-3; d_gene: .; abundance: .; CDR3nt: TGTGCCAGCAGCCCCTGGCGGGGGAGTGAAGCTTTCTTT; CDR3aa: CASSPWRGSEAFF
j_gene: TRBJ2-5; v_gene: TRBV5-1; d_gene: .; abundance: .; CDR3nt: TGCGCCAGCAGCTTAGGCAGGGTCCAAGAGACCCAGTACTTC; CDR3aa: CASSLGRVQETQYF
j_gene: TRBJ1-2; v_gene: TRBV6-6; d_gene: .; abundance: .; CDR3nt: TGTGCCAGCAGTTACCCTGCTGGGGGCAACTATGGCTACACCTTC; CDR3aa: CASSYPAGGNYGYTF
j_gene: TRBJ2-5; v_gene: TRBV9; d_gene: TRBD2; abundance: .; CDR3nt: TGTGCCAGCAGCGTAGGTCCGGGGGGGGAGACCCAGTACTTC; CDR3aa: CASSVGPGGETQYF
j_gene: TRBJ2-5; v_gene: TRBV10-3; d_gene: .; abundance: .; CDR3nt: TGTGCCATCAGTGGGGGCCCGTACCAAGAGACCCAGTACTTC; CDR3aa: CAISGGPYQETQYF
j_gene: TRBJ2-3; v_gene: TRBV18; d_gene: TRBD1; abundance: once; CDR3nt: TGTGCCAGCTCACCCTCCGGGACAGGGGGCACAGATACGCAGTATTTT; CDR3aa: CASSPSGTGGTDTQYF
j_gene: TRBJ1-1; v_gene: TRBV10-3; d_gene: TRBD1; abundance: .; CDR3nt: TGTGCCATCAGCCGGGACAGGGGGAACACTGAAGCTTTCTTT; CDR3aa: CAISRDRGNTEAFF
j_gene: TRBJ2-1; v_gene: TRBV14; d_gene: .; abundance: .; CDR3nt: TGTGCCAGCAGCCCGCGCGCTTGGGAGCAGTTCTTC; CDR3aa: CASSPRAWEQFF
j_gene: TRBJ1-5; v_gene: TRBV2; d_gene: .; abundance: .; CDR3nt: TGTGCCAGCAGTGCTCAGGGGAGAAACAGCAATCAGCCCCAGCATTTT; CDR3aa: CASSAQGRNSNQPQHF
j_gene: TRBJ1-2; v_gene: TRBV4-2; d_gene: TRBD1; abundance: .; CDR3nt: TGTGCCAGCAGCCAAGATTCGGACAGGGGACCCTATGGCTACACCTTC; CDR3aa: CASSQDSDRGPYGYTF
j_gene: TRBJ1-5; v_gene: TRBV5-3; d_gene: TRBD1; abundance: .; CDR3nt: TGTGCCAGAAGCGAAGGAAGGGGGCCAGATTGCAATCAGCCCCAGCATTTT; CDR3aa: CARSEGRGPDCNQPQHF
j_gene: TRBJ1-5; v_gene: TRBV24-1; d_gene: .; abundance: .; CDR3nt: TGTGCCACCCAAGGGGATGCGGGGGACCCCAATCAGCCCCAGCATTTT; CDR3aa: CATQGDAGDPNQPQHF
j_gene: TRBJ1-2; v_gene: TRBV28; d_gene: .; abundance: once; CDR3nt: TGTGCCAGCAGCAAGTACCTGACAGCTTCAGCTAACTATGGCTACACCTTC; CDR3aa: CASSKYLTASANYGYTF
j_gene: TRBJ2-3; v_gene: TRBV10-1; d_gene: .; abundance: .; CDR3nt: TGCGCCAGCAGTGAGGGGGGGGCTGGTACGCAGTATTTT; CDR3aa: CASSEGGAGTQYF
j_gene: TRBJ1-2; v_gene: TRBV6-5; d_gene: TRBD1; abundance: .; CDR3nt: TGTGCCAGTGGGACAGGGGAGGACTATGGCTACACCTTC; CDR3aa: CASGTGEDYGYTF
j_gene: TRBJ2-5; v_gene: TRBV7-2; d_gene: .; abundance: .; CDR3nt: TGTGCCAGCAGGAGGCCGGGTTCTGGAGAGACCCAGTACTTC; CDR3aa: CASRRPGSGETQYF
j_gene: TRBJ2-1; v_gene: TRBV11-2; d_gene: TRBD2; abundance: .; CDR3nt: TGTGCCAGCAGCTTAGGGCTAGCGGGGGGAAATGAGCAGTTCTTC; CDR3aa: CASSLGLAGGNEQFF
j_gene: TRBJ1-1; v_gene: TRBV30; d_gene: TRBD1; abundance: few; CDR3nt: TGTGCCTGGAACAGGGGCGCAAGGTTAGCTTTCTTT; CDR3aa: CAWNRGARLAFF
j_gene: TRBJ2-3; v_gene: TRBV29-1; d_gene: .; abundance: .; CDR3nt: TGCAGCGTTGAAGGGCGAGACAGTAGCACAGATACGCAGTATTTT; CDR3aa: CSVEGRDSSTDTQYF
j_gene: TRBJ2-3; v_gene: TRBV6-4; d_gene: .; abundance: .; CDR3nt: TGTGCCAGCAGTGACTCGGAGACAGATACGCAGTATTTT; CDR3aa: CASSDSETDTQYF
j_gene: TRBJ1-4; v_gene: TRBV4-1; d_gene: .; abundance: .; CDR3nt: TGCGCCAGCAGCCTCCTAGGGGGGGCGGAAACTAATGAAAAACTGTTTTTT; CDR3aa: CASSLLGGAETNEKLFF
j_gene: TRBJ2-7; v_gene: TRBV7-8; d_gene: TRBD2; abundance: .; CDR3nt: TGTGCCAGCAGCTTAGTGGGCGGGAGCTACGAGCAGTACTTC; CDR3aa: CASSLVGGSYEQYF
j_gene: TRBJ2-7; v_gene: TRBV4-1; d_gene: .; abundance: .; CDR3nt: TGCGCCAGCAGCCAAGCTGTAAGAGCCGCCGCCTACGAGCAGTACTTC; CDR3aa: CASSQAVRAAAYEQYF
j_gene: TRBJ2-1; v_gene: TRBV18; d_gene: TRBD2; abundance: .; CDR3nt: TGTGCCAGCTCACCACCGGGACTAGCTTCGAAGGATGAGCAGTTCTTC; CDR3aa: CASSPPGLASKDEQFF